This TCR beta chain derives from a study of T cell changes during pregnancy in multiple sclerosis. The germline V gene has CDR1 KGHSH and CDR2 LQKENI. The V and J ends lost 3 bases and 0 bases respectively, with 6 bases between them. The CDR3 runs to 14 residues. Clones were sequenced by immunoSEQ multiplex PCR, and TCRdb holds only the in-frame ones, with some missing. The sample consists of under 70,000 clones, roughly 87% of them appearing once. The receptor's source is a female donor in good health, enrolled as a control in a pregnancy study. The chain combines TRBV18 with TRBJ1-5; no firm D call. Sequencing was performed on peripheral blood, taken in the third trimester of pregnancy. CDR3 loop: CASSPTDSNQPQHF. In nucleotides, the CDR3 is TGTGCCAGCTCACCTACAGATAGCAATCAGCCCCAGCATTTT.